This T cell receptor beta chain appears in the sequencing data of a study of Tregs in tolerant kidney transplant recipients. The study, taken as a whole, reports: The most relevant donor-specific Treg TCRbeta repertoire apparently came from expansion with activated donor B cells.

The CDR3 contains 15 residues. J lost 5 bases, V lost 4 bases, and 11 bases had no gene match. The germline gives CDR1 SGHRS, CDR2 YFSETQ. Measured with immunoSEQ multiplex PCR; TCRdb has only the in-frame clones, and not every one. The repertoire holds 40,000 to 50,000 clones, roughly nine tenths seen once, with around 0.7% in the top ten. About this clone: As yet, its antigen is unknown.

The specimen sequenced was Tregs from blood. This TCR was recovered from a human donor in good health. This rearrangement joins TRBV5-1 to TRBJ2-5; 7 bases agree with TRBD2. The CDR3 loop reads CASSPRDYPRETQYF. CDR3 DNA: TGCGCCAGCAGCCCTCGGGACTACCCCCGGGAGACCCAGTACTTC.